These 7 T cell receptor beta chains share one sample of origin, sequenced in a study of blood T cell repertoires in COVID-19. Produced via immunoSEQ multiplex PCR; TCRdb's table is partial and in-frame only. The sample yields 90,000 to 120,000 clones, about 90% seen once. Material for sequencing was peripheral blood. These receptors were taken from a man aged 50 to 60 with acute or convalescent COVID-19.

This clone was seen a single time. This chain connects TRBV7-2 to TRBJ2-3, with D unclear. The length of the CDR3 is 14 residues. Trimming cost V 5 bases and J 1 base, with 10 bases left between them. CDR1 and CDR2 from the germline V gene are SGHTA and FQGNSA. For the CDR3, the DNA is TGTGCCAGCAGCCCTAGTAGAGGCACAGATACGCAGTATTTT. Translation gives CASSPSRGTDTQYF.

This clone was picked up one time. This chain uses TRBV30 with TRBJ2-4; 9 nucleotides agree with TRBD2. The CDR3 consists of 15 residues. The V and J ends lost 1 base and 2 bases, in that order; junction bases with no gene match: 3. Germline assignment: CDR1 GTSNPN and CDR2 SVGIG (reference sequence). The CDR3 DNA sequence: TGTGCCTGGAGTGCCCTAGCGGGAACCAAAAACATTCAGTACTTC. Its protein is CAWSALAGTKNIQYF.

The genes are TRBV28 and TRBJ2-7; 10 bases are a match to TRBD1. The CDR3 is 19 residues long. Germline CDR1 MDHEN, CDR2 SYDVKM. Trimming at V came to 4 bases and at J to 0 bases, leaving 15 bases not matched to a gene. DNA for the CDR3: TGTGCCAGCAGTTCATTGACAGGGGGCCCAGCGCCCCTCTCCTACGAGCAGTACTTC. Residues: CASSSLTGGPAPLSYEQYF.

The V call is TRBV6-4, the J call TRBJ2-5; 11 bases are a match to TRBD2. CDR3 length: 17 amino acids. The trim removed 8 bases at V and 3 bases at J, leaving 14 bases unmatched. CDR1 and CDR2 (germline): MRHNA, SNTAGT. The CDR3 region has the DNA TGTGCCAGCCCATTTTTCCCCCCTAGCGGGAGGAAAGAGACCCAGTACTTC. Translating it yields CASPFFPPSGRKETQYF.

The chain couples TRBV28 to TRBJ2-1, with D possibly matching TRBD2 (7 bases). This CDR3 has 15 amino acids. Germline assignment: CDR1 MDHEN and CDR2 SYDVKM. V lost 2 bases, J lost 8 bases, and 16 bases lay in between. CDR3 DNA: TGTGCCAGCAGTTTAGGGGGGGCCCACGGGGATGAGCAGTTCTTC. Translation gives CASSLGGAHGDEQFF.

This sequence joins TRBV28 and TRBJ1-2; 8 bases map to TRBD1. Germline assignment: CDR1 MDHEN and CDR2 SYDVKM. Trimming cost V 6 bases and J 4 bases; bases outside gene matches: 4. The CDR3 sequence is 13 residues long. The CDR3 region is CASRGTGRYGYTF. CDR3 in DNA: TGTGCCAGCAGGGGGACAGGACGCTATGGCTACACCTTC.

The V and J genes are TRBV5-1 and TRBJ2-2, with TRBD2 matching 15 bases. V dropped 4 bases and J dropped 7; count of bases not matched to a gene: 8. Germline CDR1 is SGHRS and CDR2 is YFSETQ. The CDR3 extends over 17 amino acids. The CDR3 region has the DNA TGCGCCAGCAGCACGGGACTAGCGGGAGGCCGGATCGGGGAGCTGTTTTTT. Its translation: CASSTGLAGGRIGELFF. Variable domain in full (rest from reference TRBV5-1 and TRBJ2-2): KAGVTQTPRYLIKTRGQQVTLSCSPISGHRSVSWYQQTPGQGLQFLFEYFSETQRNKGNFPGRFSGRQFSNSRSEMNVSTLELGDSALYLCASSTGLAGGRIGELFFGEGSRLTVL.